Below are 5 T cell receptor beta chains sequenced from a single sample in a study of blood T cell repertoires in COVID-19. Generated by immunoSEQ multiplex PCR, the TCRdb table keeps only in-frame clones and is missing some. The repertoire holds 200,000 to 250,000 clones, 75% to 85% seen once, with roughly 1.2% in the top ten. Sequenced: peripheral blood. These receptors all come from a woman in her 30s with COVID-19, enrolled during active disease.

V gene TRBV5-6 combines with J gene TRBJ1-3; D may be TRBD1 (5 bases). Trimming left V 0 bases short and J 2 bases short, with 9 bases between. The CDR3 extends over 15 amino acids. Looked up from germline, CDR1 is SGHDT and CDR2 is YYEEEE. CDR3 loop: CASSLEVGPGNTIYF. CDR3 coding DNA: TGTGCCAGCAGCTTGGAGGTGGGGCCTGGAAACACCATATATTTT.

J is TRBJ1-2 and V is TRBV14; tentatively, D is TRBD1 (6 bases). Germline V CDR1 and CDR2: SGHDN, FVKESK. Between the trimmed V and J ends, which lost 2 bases and 5 bases, there was a span of 9 bases. The length of the CDR3 is 13 residues. As DNA, the CDR3 is TGTGCCAGCAGCCAACAGGGGTGGTATGGCTACACCTTC. The encoded protein is CASSQQGWYGYTF.

V is TRBV6-6 and J is TRBJ1-2; D might be TRBD1 (5 bases). This CDR3 is 14 amino acids long. The V end was cut by 0 bases, the J end by 4 bases, with 9 bases between. Germline V gene data show CDR1 as MNHNY and CDR2 as SVGAGI (reference sequence). The CDR3 DNA is TGTGCCAGCAGTTACTCGGGGGGGGGCTATGGCTACACCTTC. As protein: CASSYSGGGYGYTF.

V gene TRBV6-1 combines with J gene TRBJ1-6; 8 nucleotides align to TRBD1. Germline CDR1 is MNHNS and CDR2 is SASEGT. The V gene end was trimmed by 1 base and the J gene end by 6 bases; junction bases not matched to a gene: 5. The CDR3 contains 16 residues. The CDR3 DNA reads as TGTGCCAGCAGTGAAGGGGCAGGGGGCTTTAATTCACCCCTCCACTTT. Translated: CASSEGAGGFNSPLHF.

V is TRBV6-2 or TRBV6-3 and J is TRBJ1-5; D is perhaps TRBD1 (6 bases). The germline V and J ends were trimmed by 1 base and 4 bases, with 8 bases remaining between them. The CDR3 loop spans 14 amino acids. The germline gives CDR1 MNHEY, CDR2 SVGEGT. CDR3 nucleotide sequence: TGTGCCAGCAGTTACTTGGACAGAAATCAGCCCCAGCATTTT. Translated, it gives CASSYLDRNQPQHF.